This paragraph covers one T cell receptor beta chain sequence. Original processing methods: Amplifying reference gene primers gave estimates of nucleated cell counts. TCRdb's copy holds only in-frame clones and misses some; the assay was immunoSEQ multiplex PCR. That table is the source of V, J and clone size, and D and trimming were worked out from the DNA. This sample has under 550,000 clones, with around 90% found just once. Patients at the Seattle site were enrolled during active infection and followed longitudinally. Germline CDR1 SGHDT, CDR2 YYEEEE. This CDR3 has 16 amino acids. The V end lost 4 bases, the J end lost 7 bases, and 18 bases lay between the germline ends. These data belong to a study of blood T cell repertoires in COVID-19. Turning to the study itself: From the United States, Italy and Spain came samples of acute and convalescent COVID-19. Nucleic acid was either cDNA or gDNA, and it came from T cells, B-cell-depleted T cells, or PBMCs.

This sequence originates from a man aged 18 to 35 with COVID-19, enrolled during active disease. The sequenced sample consisted of peripheral blood. The genes are TRBV5-6 and TRBJ1-6; no firm D call. Here the CDR3 reads CASSRRSMPGNSPLHF. For the CDR3, the DNA is TGTGCCAGCAGCCGACGATCCATGCCGGGAAATTCACCCCTCCACTTT.